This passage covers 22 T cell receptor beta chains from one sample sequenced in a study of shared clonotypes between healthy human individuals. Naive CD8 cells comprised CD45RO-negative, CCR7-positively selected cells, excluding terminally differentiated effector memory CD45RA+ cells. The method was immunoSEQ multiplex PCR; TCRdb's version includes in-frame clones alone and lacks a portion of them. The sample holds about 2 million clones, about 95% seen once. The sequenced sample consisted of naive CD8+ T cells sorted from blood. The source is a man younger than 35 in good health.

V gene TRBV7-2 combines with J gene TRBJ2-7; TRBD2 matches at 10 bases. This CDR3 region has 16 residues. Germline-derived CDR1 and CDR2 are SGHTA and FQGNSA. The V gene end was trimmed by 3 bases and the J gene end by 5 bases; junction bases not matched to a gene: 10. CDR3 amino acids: CASSLIASGRINEQYF. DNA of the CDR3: TGTGCCAGCAGCTTGATAGCTAGCGGGAGAATCAACGAGCAGTACTTC.

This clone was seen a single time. The CDR3, as DNA: TGTGCCAGCAGCTTAGGGTCAAATTACTACGAGCAGTACTTC. This sequence encodes CASSLGSNYYEQYF. The chain employs TRBV11-2 and TRBJ2-7; no clear D. V gave up 1 base and J gave up 3 bases, with 10 bases separating them. The CDR3 has 14 amino acids. Germline-derived CDR1 and CDR2 are SGHAT and FQNNGV.

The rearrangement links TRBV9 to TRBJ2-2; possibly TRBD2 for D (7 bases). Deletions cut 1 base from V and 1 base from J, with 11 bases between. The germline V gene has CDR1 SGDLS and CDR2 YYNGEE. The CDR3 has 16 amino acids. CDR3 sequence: CASSVNGGRNTGELFF. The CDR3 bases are TGTGCCAGCAGCGTAAACGGGGGGCGGAACACCGGGGAGCTGTTTTTT.

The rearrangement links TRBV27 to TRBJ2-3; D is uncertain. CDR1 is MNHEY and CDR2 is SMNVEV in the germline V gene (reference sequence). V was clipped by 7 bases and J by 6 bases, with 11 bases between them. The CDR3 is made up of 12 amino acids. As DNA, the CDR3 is TGTGCCAGCATTTCCTCGGCGGATACGCAGTATTTT. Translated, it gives CASISSADTQYF.

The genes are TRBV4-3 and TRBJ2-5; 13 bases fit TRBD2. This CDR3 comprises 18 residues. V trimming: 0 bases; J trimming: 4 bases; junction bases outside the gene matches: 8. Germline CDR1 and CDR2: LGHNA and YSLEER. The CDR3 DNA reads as TGCGCCAGCAGCCAAGATCAGACACTAGCGGGAGGGAGAGAGACCCAGTACTTC. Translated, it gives CASSQDQTLAGGRETQYF.

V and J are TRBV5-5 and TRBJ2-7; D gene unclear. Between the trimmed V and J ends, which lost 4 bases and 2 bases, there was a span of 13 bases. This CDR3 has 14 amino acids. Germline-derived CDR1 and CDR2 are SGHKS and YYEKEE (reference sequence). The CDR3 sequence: CASSPVSMAYEQYF. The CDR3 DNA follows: TGTGCCAGCAGCCCAGTGAGTATGGCCTACGAGCAGTACTTC.

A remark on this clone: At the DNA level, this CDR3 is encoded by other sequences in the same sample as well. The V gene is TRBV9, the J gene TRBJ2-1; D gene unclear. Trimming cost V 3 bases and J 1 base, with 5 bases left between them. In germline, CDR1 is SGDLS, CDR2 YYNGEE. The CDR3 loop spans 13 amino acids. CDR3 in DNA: TGTGCCAGCAGCGAGGGTTCCTACAATGAGCAGTTCTTC. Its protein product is CASSEGSYNEQFF.

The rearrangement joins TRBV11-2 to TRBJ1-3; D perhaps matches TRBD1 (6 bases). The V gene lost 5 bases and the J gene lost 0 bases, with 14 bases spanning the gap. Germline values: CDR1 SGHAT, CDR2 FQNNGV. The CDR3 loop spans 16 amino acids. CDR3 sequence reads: CASSDYTGRSGNTIYF. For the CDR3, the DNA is TGTGCCAGCAGCGATTATACAGGGCGCTCTGGAAACACCATATATTTT.

CDR3 in DNA: TGTGCCAGCAGTTACCAGGACAGGTACAATGAGCAGTTCTTC. Its protein product is CASSYQDRYNEQFF. The chain carries TRBV6-5 and TRBJ2-1, with 7 bases lining up with TRBD1. There are 14 residues in the CDR3. The V segment lost 2 bases and the J segment 4 bases; nucleotides outside the gene matches: 2. Germline CDR1 reads MNHEY; CDR2 reads SVGAGI.

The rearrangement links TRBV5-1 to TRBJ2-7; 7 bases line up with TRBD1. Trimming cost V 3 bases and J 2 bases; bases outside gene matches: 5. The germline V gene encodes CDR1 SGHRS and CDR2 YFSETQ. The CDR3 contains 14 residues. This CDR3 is CASSSRQGPYEQYF. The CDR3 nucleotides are TGCGCCAGCAGCTCCCGACAGGGCCCCTACGAGCAGTACTTC.

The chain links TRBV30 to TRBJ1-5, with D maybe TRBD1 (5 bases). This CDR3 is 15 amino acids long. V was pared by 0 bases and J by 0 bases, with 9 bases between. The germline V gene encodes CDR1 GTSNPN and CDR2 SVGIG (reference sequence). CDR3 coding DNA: TGTGCCTGGAGTGTACCGGGGCTTAGCAATCAGCCCCAGCATTTT. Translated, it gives CAWSVPGLSNQPQHF.

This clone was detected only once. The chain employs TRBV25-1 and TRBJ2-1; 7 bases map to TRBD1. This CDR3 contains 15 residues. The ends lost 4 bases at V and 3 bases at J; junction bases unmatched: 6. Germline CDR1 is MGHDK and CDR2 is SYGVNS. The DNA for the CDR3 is TGTGCCAGCAGTGCCCGACAGGGCAGCTACAATGAGCAGTTCTTC. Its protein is CASSARQGSYNEQFF.

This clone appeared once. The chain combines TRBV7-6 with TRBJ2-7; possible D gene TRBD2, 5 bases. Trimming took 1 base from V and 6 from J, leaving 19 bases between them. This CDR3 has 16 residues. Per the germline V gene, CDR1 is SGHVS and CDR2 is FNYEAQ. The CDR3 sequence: CASSLGLSDYPAEQYF. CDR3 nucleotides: TGTGCCAGCAGCTTAGGGCTGTCAGACTACCCGGCCGAGCAGTACTTC.

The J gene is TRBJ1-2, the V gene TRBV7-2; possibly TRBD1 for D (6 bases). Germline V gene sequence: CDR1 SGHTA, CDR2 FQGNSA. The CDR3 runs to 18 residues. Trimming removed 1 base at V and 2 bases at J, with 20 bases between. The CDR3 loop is CASSLDGFAGALNYGYTF. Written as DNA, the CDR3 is TGTGCCAGCAGCTTAGACGGCTTTGCAGGGGCGTTAAACTATGGCTACACCTTC.

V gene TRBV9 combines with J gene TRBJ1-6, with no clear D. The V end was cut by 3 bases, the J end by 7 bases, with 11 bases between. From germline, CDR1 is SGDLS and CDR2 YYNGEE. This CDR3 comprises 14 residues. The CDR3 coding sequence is TGTGCCAGCAGCGGGACCGAGTCCAATTCACCCCTCCACTTT. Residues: CASSGTESNSPLHF.

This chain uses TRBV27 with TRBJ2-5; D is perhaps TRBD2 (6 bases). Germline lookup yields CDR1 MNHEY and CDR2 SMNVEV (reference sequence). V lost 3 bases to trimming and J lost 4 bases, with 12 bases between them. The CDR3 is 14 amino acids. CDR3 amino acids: CASSFMGGSETQYF. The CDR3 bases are TGTGCCAGCAGTTTCATGGGGGGATCAGAGACCCAGTACTTC.

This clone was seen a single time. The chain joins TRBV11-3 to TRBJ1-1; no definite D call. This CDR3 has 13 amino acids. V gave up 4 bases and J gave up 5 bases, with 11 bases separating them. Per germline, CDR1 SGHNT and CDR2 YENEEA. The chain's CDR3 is CASSSGSLTEAFF. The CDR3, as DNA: TGTGCCAGCAGCTCCGGTTCTCTGACTGAAGCTTTCTTT.

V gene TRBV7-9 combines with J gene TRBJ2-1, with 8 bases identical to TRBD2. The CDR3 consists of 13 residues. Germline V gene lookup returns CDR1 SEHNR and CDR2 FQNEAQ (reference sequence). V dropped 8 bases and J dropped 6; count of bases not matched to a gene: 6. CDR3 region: CASPPAGGNEQFF. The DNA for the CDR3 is TGTGCCAGCCCCCCTGCGGGGGGCAATGAGCAGTTCTTC.

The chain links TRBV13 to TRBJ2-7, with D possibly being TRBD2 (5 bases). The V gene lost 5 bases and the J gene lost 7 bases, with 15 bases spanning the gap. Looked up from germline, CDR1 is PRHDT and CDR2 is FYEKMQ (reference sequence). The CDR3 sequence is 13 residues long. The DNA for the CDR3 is TGTGCCAGCAGCGAGGGAGTCTCGAAGGAGCAGTACTTC. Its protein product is CASSEGVSKEQYF.

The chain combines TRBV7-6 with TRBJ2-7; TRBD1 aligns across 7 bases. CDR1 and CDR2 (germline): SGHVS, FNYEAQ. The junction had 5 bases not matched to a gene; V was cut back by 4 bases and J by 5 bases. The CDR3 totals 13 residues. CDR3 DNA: TGTGCCAGCAGCTCGCCGGGACAGAACGAGCAGTACTTC. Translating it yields CASSSPGQNEQYF.

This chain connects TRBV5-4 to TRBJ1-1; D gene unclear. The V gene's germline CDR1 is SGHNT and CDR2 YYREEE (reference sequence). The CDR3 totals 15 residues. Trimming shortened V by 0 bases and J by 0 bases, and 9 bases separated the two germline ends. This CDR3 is CASSLGGQMNTEAFF. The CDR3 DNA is TGTGCCAGCAGCTTGGGAGGGCAGATGAACACTGAAGCTTTCTTT.

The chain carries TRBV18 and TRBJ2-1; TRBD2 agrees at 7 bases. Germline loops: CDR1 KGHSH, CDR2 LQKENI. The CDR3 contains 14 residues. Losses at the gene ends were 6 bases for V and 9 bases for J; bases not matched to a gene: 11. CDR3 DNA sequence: TGTGCCAGCTCCAGGGAGGGGTCAGTCAGTGAGCAGTTCTTC. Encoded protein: CASSREGSVSEQFF.